The 25 T cell receptor beta chains presented below share a single source sample, sequenced in a study of siplizumab effects on memory and regulatory T cells. Method: immunoSEQ multiplex PCR; TCRdb's copy keeps in-frame clones and lacks some. This table holds roughly 82,000 clones, roughly 89% found once. Source material: Tregs sorted from blood. The receptors originated from a human donor in good health.

This chain joins TRBV7-6 and TRBJ2-7, with no clear D. CDR3 length equals 11 residues. Germline CDR1 SGHVS, CDR2 FNYEAQ. V was pared by 11 bases and J by 5 bases, with 13 bases between. DNA for the CDR3: TGTGCCTGCGCTGGTGGGGACGAGCAGTACTTC. Translation: CACAGGDEQYF.

This clone was found a few times. The sample has other DNA sequences that encode this CDR3 too. The chain couples TRBV20-1 to TRBJ1-2, with 7 bases fitting TRBD1. The junction had 1 base not matched to a gene; V was cut back by 5 bases and J by 4 bases. From germline, CDR1 is DFQATT and CDR2 SNEGSKA (reference sequence). The CDR3 consists of 11 residues. The CDR3 coding sequence is TGCAGTGCTCGGGACAGCTATGGCTACACCTTC. Protein sequence: CSARDSYGYTF.

V gene TRBV27 combines with J gene TRBJ2-6, with unresolved D. The CDR3 runs 15 residues. Germline values: CDR1 MNHEY, CDR2 SMNVEV (reference sequence). The germline V and J ends were trimmed by 4 bases and 2 bases, with 9 bases remaining between them. The CDR3 reads CASSSVQAGANVLTF. The CDR3 DNA reads as TGTGCCAGCAGTTCTGTTCAGGCTGGGGCCAACGTCCTGACTTTC.

The V call is TRBV27, the J call TRBJ1-2; D ambiguous. CDR3 length equals 10 residues. CDR1 is MNHEY, CDR2 SMNVEV, per germline (reference sequence). The germline V and J ends were trimmed by 1 base and 6 bases, with 0 bases remaining between them. The CDR3 nucleotides read TGTGCCAGCAGTTTATATGGCTACACCTTC. Residues: CASSLYGYTF.

This chain connects TRBV4-1 to TRBJ2-5, with a weak D call TRBD1 (6 bases). This CDR3 spans 14 amino acids. CDR1 and CDR2 (germline): MGHRA, YSYEKL. Trimming took 3 bases from V and 5 from J, leaving 13 bases between them. CDR3 in amino acids: CASSHPDRVETQYF. The CDR3 nucleotides are TGCGCCAGCAGCCACCCGGACAGAGTGGAGACCCAGTACTTC.

The V gene is TRBV7-9, the J gene TRBJ2-2; the match to TRBD2 covers 7 bases. CDR1 and CDR2 from the germline V gene are SEHNR and FQNEAQ (reference sequence). This CDR3 is 17 amino acids long. J was trimmed by 0 bases and V by 0 bases; bases with no gene match: 4. The CDR3 is CASSLAKRGTNTGELFF. CDR3 bases: TGTGCCAGCAGCTTAGCGAAGCGGGGAACGAACACCGGGGAGCTGTTTTTT.

The chain combines TRBV15 with TRBJ2-3; 10 nucleotides align to TRBD1. In germline, CDR1 is LNHNV, CDR2 YYDKDF (reference sequence). With 2 bases clipped from V and 2 bases from J, the junction kept 16 bases outside the gene matches. The CDR3 consists of 20 residues. The CDR3 here is CATSRRQGAQSGQPTDTQYF. CDR3 nucleotides: TGTGCCACCAGCAGAAGACAGGGGGCACAATCGGGACAGCCCACAGATACGCAGTATTTT. Full variable domain (missing parts from reference TRBV15 and TRBJ2-3): DAMVIQNPRYQVTQFGKPVTLSCSQTLNHNVMYWYQQKSSQAPKLLFHYYDKDFNNEADTPDNFQSRRPNTSFCFLDIRSPGLGDTAMYLCATSRRQGAQSGQPTDTQYFGPGTRLTVL.

The chain carries TRBV20-1 and TRBJ2-1, with D unresolved. Between the trimmed V and J ends, which lost 5 bases and 13 bases, there was a span of 15 bases. From germline, CDR1 is DFQATT and CDR2 SNEGSKA (reference sequence). There are 11 residues in the CDR3. In nucleotides, the CDR3 is TGCAGTGCTCGCTATAACTTAGACCAGTTCTTC. Amino acid sequence: CSARYNLDQFF.

This clone was detected a few times. The same CDR3 is also encoded by other DNA sequences in this sample. The CDR3 spells CASSLERGGTDTQYF. The CDR3 bases are TGCGCCAGCAGCTTGGAGCGCGGGGGAACAGATACGCAGTATTTT. The chain joins TRBV5-1 to TRBJ2-3; TRBD2 matches at 7 bases. Germline CDR1 reads SGHRS; CDR2 reads YFSETQ. This CDR3 has 15 residues. The trim removed 0 bases at V and 3 bases at J, leaving 4 bases unmatched.

The V call is TRBV6-1, the J call TRBJ2-7, with 8 bases identical to TRBD1. With V trimmed by 2 bases and J by 2 bases, 5 bases remained unmatched. The germline V gene encodes CDR1 MNHNS and CDR2 SASEGT. The CDR3 extends over 15 amino acids. This CDR3 reads CASSERRTGPYEQYF. The CDR3 DNA is TGTGCCAGCAGTGAACGTAGGACAGGGCCCTACGAGCAGTACTTC.

The rearrangement uses TRBV28 and TRBJ2-7, with D perhaps matching TRBD1 or TRBD2 (6 bases each). The ends were cut back, 5 bases at V and 3 bases at J, with 20 bases in the middle. The CDR3 has 16 amino acids. CDR1 is MDHEN, CDR2 SYDVKM, per germline. In nucleotides, the CDR3 is TGTGCCAGCAGTCCTGCACTGGGGGGCGGTGACTACGAGCAGTACTTC. Translation gives CASSPALGGGDYEQYF.

V is TRBV5-6 and J is TRBJ1-2; tentatively, D is TRBD1 (6 bases). The CDR3 loop spans 14 amino acids. Trimming took off 1 base at V and 4 bases at J, with 11 bases between the two ends. Looked up from germline, CDR1 is SGHDT and CDR2 is YYEEEE. DNA for the CDR3: TGTGCCAGCAGCTTGAGAGACAGGCTCTATGGCTACACCTTC. This sequence encodes CASSLRDRLYGYTF.

V usage is TRBV13 and J usage is TRBJ1-5; D is unclear. Germline CDR1 and CDR2: PRHDT and FYEKMQ (reference sequence). Trimming left V 2 bases short and J 6 bases short, with 5 bases between. This CDR3 spans 12 amino acids. The CDR3 nucleotides read TGTGCCAGCAGCTTATTGGGTCAGCCCCAGCATTTT. This encodes CASSLLGQPQHF.

CDR3 sequence reads: CASSSRQGHSPLHF. The CDR3 coding sequence is TGTGCCAGCAGCTCCCGACAGGGGCATTCACCCCTCCACTTT. The gene calls are TRBV7-2 and TRBJ1-6, with TRBD1 identical over 8 bases. In germline, CDR1 is SGHTA, CDR2 FQGNSA. This CDR3 region has 14 residues. V dropped 4 bases and J dropped 8; count of bases not matched to a gene: 4.

Concerning this clone itself: The sample contains more than one DNA sequence encoding this CDR3. The chain carries TRBV20-1 and TRBJ1-1; the D is unclear. The CDR3 has 11 residues. With 0 bases removed from V and 1 base from J, the gap between germline ends came to 0 bases. Germline V gene lookup returns CDR1 DFQATT and CDR2 SNEGSKA (reference sequence). Written as DNA, the CDR3 is TGCAGTGCTAGAGAGAACACTGAAGCTTTCTTT. It translates to CSARENTEAFF.

The chain carries TRBV11-1 and TRBJ1-1; D uncertain. The CDR3 consists of 11 residues. Per the germline V gene, CDR1 is SGHAT and CDR2 is FQDESV (reference sequence). Trimming pared 2 bases from V and 8 bases from J, leaving 6 bases between. Here the CDR3 reads CASSLRAEAFF. DNA of the CDR3: TGTGCCAGCAGCTTAAGGGCGGAAGCTTTCTTT.

This clone has just one count. V is TRBV2 and J is TRBJ1-1, with 7 bases matching TRBD1. This CDR3 contains 16 residues. The ends lost 2 bases at V and 3 bases at J; junction bases unmatched: 9. Germline CDR1 reads SNHLY; CDR2 reads FYNNEI. Here the CDR3 reads CASSEIRGGADTEAFF. Here the CDR3 DNA reads TGTGCCAGCAGTGAAATTCGAGGGGGCGCGGACACTGAAGCTTTCTTT.

The rearrangement links TRBV19 to TRBJ1-4, with TRBD1 identical over 10 bases. The length of the CDR3 is 18 residues. Unmatched junction bases numbered 11, after V lost 5 bases and J lost 2 bases. CDR1 and CDR2 from the germline V gene are LNHDA and SQIVND (reference sequence). CDR3 sequence reads: CASSARTGGLGTNEKLFF. Here the CDR3 DNA reads TGTGCCAGTAGTGCGAGGACAGGGGGATTGGGGACTAATGAAAAACTGTTTTTT.

V usage is TRBV2 and J usage is TRBJ1-1; the D is unclear. Per germline, CDR1 SNHLY and CDR2 FYNNEI. This CDR3 spans 13 amino acids. V dropped 4 bases and J dropped 4 bases, with 10 bases sitting between them. CDR3 residues: CASSGWTSTEAFF. CDR3 DNA: TGTGCCAGCAGTGGATGGACGTCCACTGAAGCTTTCTTT.

This rearrangement joins TRBV30 to TRBJ2-1; TRBD1 is a possible D gene (6 bases). Germline values: CDR1 GTSNPN, CDR2 SVGIG (reference sequence). Between the trimmed V and J ends, which lost 2 bases and 1 base, there was a span of 9 bases. The CDR3 sequence is 14 residues long. The CDR3 protein is CAWSRTASYNEQFF. CDR3 nucleotide sequence: TGTGCCTGGAGTAGGACAGCTTCCTACAATGAGCAGTTCTTC.

The chain recombines TRBV28 with TRBJ2-7; weak D call: TRBD1 (6 bases). Trimming stripped 3 bases from V and 5 bases from J, with 17 bases between. The germline CDR1 and CDR2 sequences are MDHEN and SYDVKM. The CDR3 is made up of 15 amino acids. Written as DNA, the CDR3 is TGTGCCAGCAGTTTTGTTAAGGCAGGGGCTAACGAGCAGTACTTC. Translating gives CASSFVKAGANEQYF.

The chain links TRBV9 to TRBJ2-6; 9 bases line up with TRBD1. With V trimmed by 1 base and J by 4 bases, 6 bases remained unmatched. Germline V gives CDR1 SGDLS, CDR2 YYNGEE. The CDR3 runs 17 residues. CDR3 loop: CASSVTGQGLGANVLTF. CDR3 in DNA: TGTGCCAGCAGCGTAACGGGACAGGGTCTGGGGGCCAACGTCCTGACTTTC.

This sequence joins TRBV4-1 and TRBJ2-3, with D possibly being TRBD2 (5 bases). V lost 4 bases, J lost 2 bases, and 19 bases lay in between. The CDR3 contains 17 residues. Germline CDR1 reads MGHRA; CDR2 reads YSYEKL. In DNA, the CDR3 is TGCGCCAGCAGCCCCCGCCTAGGCAGCGGAACCACAGATACGCAGTATTTT. This gives the protein CASSPRLGSGTTDTQYF.

The gene calls are TRBV7-9 and TRBJ1-5; TRBD1 agrees at 12 bases. The CDR3 totals 17 residues. Per the germline V gene, CDR1 is SEHNR and CDR2 is FQNEAQ (reference sequence). After removal of 0 bases from V and 8 bases from J, the junction contained 8 bases not matched to a gene. CDR3 nucleotide sequence: TGTGCCAGCAGCTTAGCTTCTGGGACAGGGGGCAGCAAGCCCCAGCATTTT. Its translation is CASSLASGTGGSKPQHF. The variable domain in full, with the rest retrieved from reference TRBV7-9 and TRBJ1-5, is DTGVSQNPRHKITKRGQNVTFRCDPISEHNRLYWYRQTLGQGPEFLTYFQNEAQLEKSRLLSDRFSAERPKGSFSTLEIQRTEQGDSAMYLCASSLASGTGGSKPQHFGDGTRLSIL.

The V call is TRBV7-6, the J call TRBJ1-6; 7 bases align to TRBD1. The V and J ends lost 2 bases and 9 bases, in that order; junction bases with no gene match: 10. CDR1 and CDR2 from the germline V gene are SGHVS and FNYEAQ. The CDR3 contains 16 residues. CDR3 sequence reads: CASSLKLTGKGSPLHF. The CDR3 DNA reads TGTGCCAGCAGCTTAAAACTGACAGGGAAGGGTTCACCCCTCCACTTT.